A selection of T cell receptor beta chains follows, all from one sample in a study of beta chain features in type 1 diabetes. TCRdb's table, derived via immunoSEQ multiplex PCR, lists solely in-frame clones and lacks some. Here the sample spans about 650,000 clones, roughly an eighth being singletons. The sample taken for sequencing was naive CD4+ T cells from blood. The receptors come from a man aged 25-45 years with type 1 diabetes. The CDR3 runs from the conserved cysteine through the conserved F or W. D genes are given only for firm matches. Expanded clones are given a class, and other clones once, few, many or no size at all.

cdr3_aa cdr3_nt d_call v_call clone_size j_call
CAIRENSGSETQYF TGTGCCATCAGGGAAAATAGCGGGTCCGAGACCCAGTACTTC TRBD2 TRBV10-3 NA TRBJ2-5
CASSPSGGFHEQYF TGTGCCAGCAGCCCCTCCGGGGGTTTCCACGAGCAGTACTTC NA TRBV11-3 few TRBJ2-7
CASSLGTGEYTEAFF TGCGCCAGCAGCTTGGGGACAGGGGAGTACACTGAAGCTTTCTTT TRBD1 TRBV5-1 NA TRBJ1-1
CASSWTSGGEEPQYF TGTGCCAGCAGCTGGACTAGCGGGGGGGAAGAGCCCCAGTACTTC TRBD2 TRBV5-4 NA TRBJ2-5
CASSSSMNTEAFF TGTGCCAGCAGCTCATCAATGAACACTGAAGCTTTCTTT NA TRBV7-2 NA TRBJ1-1
CASSLDAATGTEAFF TGTGCCAGCAGCTTGGATGCGGCGACGGGAACTGAAGCTTTCTTT NA TRBV5-4 NA TRBJ1-1
CASSESMNTEAFF TGCGCCAGCAGTGAGTCTATGAACACTGAAGCTTTCTTT NA TRBV10-1 NA TRBJ1-1
CSVGAQSYGYTF TGCAGCGTTGGAGCCCAGTCCTATGGCTACACCTTC NA TRBV29-1 NA TRBJ1-2
CARTGPYPRTQYF TGTGCCAGGACAGGGCCCTATCCGAGGACCCAGTACTTC TRBD1 TRBV6-6 few TRBJ2-5
CASSFSGGTEAFF TGTGCCAGCAGCTTTTCCGGAGGGACTGAAGCTTTCTTT NA TRBV5-4 NA TRBJ1-1
CASSLKTGTGGTGTQYF TGTGCCAGCAGCCTTAAAACCGGGACAGGGGGCACAGGGACCCAGTACTTC TRBD1 TRBV7-8 NA TRBJ2-5
CASSLSPDSITGELFF TGTGCCAGCAGCTTAAGTCCGGACAGCATCACCGGGGAGCTGTTTTTT NA TRBV7-9 few TRBJ2-2
CASSLTGADGYTF TGTGCCAGTAGTCTGACAGGGGCCGATGGCTACACCTTC TRBD1 TRBV19 NA TRBJ1-2
CASRTGANTGELFF TGTGCCAGTAGGACCGGCGCGAACACCGGGGAGCTGTTTTTT NA TRBV7-2 few TRBJ2-2
CASSDPTGGGNYGYTF TGTGCCAGCAGTGACCCAACAGGGGGAGGGAACTATGGCTACACCTTC TRBD1 TRBV25-1 few TRBJ1-2
CASSVDTANYGYTF TGTGCCAGCAGCGTAGATACAGCTAACTATGGCTACACCTTC NA TRBV9 NA TRBJ1-2
CASSQRTGTNEKLFF TGTGCCAGCAGTCAAAGGACGGGGACTAATGAAAAACTGTTTTTT NA TRBV25-1 few TRBJ1-4
CASSQGRWGGDQPQHF TGCGCCAGCAGCCAAGGCCGATGGGGGGGCGATCAGCCCCAGCATTTT NA TRBV4-3 NA TRBJ1-5